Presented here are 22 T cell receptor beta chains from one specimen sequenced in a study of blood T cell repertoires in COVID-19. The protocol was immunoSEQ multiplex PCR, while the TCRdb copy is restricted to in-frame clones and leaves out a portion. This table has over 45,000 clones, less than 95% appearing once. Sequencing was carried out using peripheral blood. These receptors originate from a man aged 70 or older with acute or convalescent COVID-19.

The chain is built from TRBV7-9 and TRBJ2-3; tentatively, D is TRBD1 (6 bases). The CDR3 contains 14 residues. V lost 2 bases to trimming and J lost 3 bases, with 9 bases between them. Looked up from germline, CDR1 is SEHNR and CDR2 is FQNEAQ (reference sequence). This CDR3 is CASSLQDRTDTQYF. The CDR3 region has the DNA TGTGCCAGCAGCTTACAGGACAGAACAGATACGCAGTATTTT.

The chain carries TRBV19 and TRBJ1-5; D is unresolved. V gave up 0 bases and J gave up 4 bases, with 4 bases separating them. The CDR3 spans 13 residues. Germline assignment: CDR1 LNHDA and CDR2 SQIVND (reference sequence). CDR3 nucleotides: TGTGCCAGTAGTATAGATGAGAATCAGCCCCAGCATTTT. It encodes CASSIDENQPQHF.

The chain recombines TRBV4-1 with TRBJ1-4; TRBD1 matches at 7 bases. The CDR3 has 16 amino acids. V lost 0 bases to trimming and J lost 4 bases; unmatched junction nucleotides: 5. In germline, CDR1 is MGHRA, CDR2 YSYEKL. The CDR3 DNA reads TGCGCCAGCAGCCAAGAGGTGGGACAGAGTAATGAAAAACTGTTTTTT. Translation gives CASSQEVGQSNEKLFF.

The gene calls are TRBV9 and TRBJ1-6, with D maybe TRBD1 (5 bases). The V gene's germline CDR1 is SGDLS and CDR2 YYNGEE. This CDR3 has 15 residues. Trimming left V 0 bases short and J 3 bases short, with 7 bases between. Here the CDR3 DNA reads TGTGCCAGCAGCGTAGCTGACAGCTATAATTCACCCCTCCACTTT. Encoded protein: CASSVADSYNSPLHF.

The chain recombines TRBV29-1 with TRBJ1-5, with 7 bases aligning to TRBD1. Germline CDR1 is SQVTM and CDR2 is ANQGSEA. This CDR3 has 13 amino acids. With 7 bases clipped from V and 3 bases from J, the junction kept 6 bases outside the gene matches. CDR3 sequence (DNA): TGCAGCGGACAGGGACTCCTCAATCAGCCCCAGCATTTT. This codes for CSGQGLLNQPQHF.

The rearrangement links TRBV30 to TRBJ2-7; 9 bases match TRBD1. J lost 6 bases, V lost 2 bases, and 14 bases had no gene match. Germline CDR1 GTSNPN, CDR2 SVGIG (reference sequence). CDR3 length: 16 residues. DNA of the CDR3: TGTGCCTGGAGTTCAAACAGGGGGCCATGGGGACGCGAGCAGTACTTC. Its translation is CAWSSNRGPWGREQYF.

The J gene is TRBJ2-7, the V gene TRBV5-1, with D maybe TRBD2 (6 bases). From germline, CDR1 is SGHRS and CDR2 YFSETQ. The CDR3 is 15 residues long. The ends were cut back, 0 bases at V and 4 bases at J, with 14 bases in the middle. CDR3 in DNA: TGCGCCAGCAGCTTGGCCTGGCGGGGCCCTTACGAGCAGTACTTC. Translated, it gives CASSLAWRGPYEQYF.

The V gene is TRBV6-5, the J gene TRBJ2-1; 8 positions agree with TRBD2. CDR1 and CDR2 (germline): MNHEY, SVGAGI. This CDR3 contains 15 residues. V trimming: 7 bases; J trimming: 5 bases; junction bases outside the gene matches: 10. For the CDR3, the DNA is TGTGCCAGCACCCCGAGCGGGGGTCTAAACAATGAGCAGTTCTTC. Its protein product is CASTPSGGLNNEQFF.

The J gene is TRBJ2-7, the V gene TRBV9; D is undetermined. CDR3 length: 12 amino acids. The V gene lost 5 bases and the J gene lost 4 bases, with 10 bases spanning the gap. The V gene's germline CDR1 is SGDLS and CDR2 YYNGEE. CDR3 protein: CASSSGEYEQYF. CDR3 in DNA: TGTGCCAGCAGTTCGGGTGAATACGAGCAGTACTTC.

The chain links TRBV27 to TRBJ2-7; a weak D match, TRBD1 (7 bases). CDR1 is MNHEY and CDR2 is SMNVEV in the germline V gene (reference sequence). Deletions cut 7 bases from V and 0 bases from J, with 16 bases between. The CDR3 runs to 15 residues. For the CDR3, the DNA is TGTGCCAGCACCCTGAGGGGGGACAGCTCCTACGAGCAGTACTTC. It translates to CASTLRGDSSYEQYF.

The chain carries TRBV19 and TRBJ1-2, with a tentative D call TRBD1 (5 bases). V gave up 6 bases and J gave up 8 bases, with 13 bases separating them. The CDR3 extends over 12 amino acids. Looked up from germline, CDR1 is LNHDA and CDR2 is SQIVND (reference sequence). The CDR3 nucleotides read TGTGCCAGTAGAGCGGGGGGAGGAGGCTACACCTTC. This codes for CASRAGGGGYTF.

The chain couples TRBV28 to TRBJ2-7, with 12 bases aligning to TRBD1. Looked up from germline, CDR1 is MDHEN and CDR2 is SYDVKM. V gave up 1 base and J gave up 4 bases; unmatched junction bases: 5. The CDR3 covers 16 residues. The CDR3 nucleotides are TGTGCCAGCAGTTTATCGGGACAGGGGGCTTGGTACGAGCAGTACTTC. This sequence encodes CASSLSGQGAWYEQYF.

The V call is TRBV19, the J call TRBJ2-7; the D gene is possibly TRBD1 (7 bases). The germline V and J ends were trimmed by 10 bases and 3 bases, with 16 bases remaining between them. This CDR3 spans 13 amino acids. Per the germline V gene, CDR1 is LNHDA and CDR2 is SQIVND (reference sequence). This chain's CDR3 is CATTSQGGYEQYF. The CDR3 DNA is TGTGCCACCACCTCCCAGGGGGGCTACGAGCAGTACTTC. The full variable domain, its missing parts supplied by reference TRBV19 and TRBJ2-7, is DGGITQSPKYLFRKEGQNVTLSCEQNLNHDAMYWYRQDPGQGLRLIYYSQIVNDFQKGDIAEGYSVSREKKESFPLTVTSAQKNPTAFYLCATTSQGGYEQYFGPGTRLTVT.

The CDR3 spells CASSQDHRTGNEKLFF. CDR3 DNA: TGTGCCAGCAGCCAAGATCACAGGACAGGGAATGAAAAACTGTTTTTT. V gene TRBV3-1 (or the pseudogene TRBV3-2) combines with J gene TRBJ1-4; 8 bases map to TRBD1. CDR1 is LGHDT, CDR2 YNNKEL, per germline (reference sequence). The CDR3 is made up of 16 amino acids. Losses at the gene ends were 0 bases for V and 5 bases for J; bases not matched to a gene: 5.

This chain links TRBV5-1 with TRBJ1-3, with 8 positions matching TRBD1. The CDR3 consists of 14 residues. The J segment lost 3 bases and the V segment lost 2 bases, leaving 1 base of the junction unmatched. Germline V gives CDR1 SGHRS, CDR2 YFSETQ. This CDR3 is CASSFDRGGNTIYF. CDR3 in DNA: TGCGCCAGCAGCTTTGACAGGGGTGGAAACACCATATATTTT.

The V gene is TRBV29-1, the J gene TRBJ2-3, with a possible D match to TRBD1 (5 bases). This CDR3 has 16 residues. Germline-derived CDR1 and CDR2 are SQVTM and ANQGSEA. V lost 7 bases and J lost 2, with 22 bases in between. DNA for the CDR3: TGCAGCGACAACCCTATTACAGGATCTCCCACAGATACGCAGTATTTT. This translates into CSDNPITGSPTDTQYF.

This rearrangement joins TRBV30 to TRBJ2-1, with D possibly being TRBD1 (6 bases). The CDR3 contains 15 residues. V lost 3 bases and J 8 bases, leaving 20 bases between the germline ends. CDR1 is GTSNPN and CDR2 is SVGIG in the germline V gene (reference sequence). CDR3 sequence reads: CAWRLTGSSPDEQFF. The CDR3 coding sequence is TGTGCCTGGAGGCTGACAGGATCCAGCCCCGATGAGCAGTTCTTC.

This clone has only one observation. The CDR3 nucleotides read TGCGCCAGCAGCATGCTAGCGGGGGTGAGCTACGAGCAGTACTTC. This gives the protein CASSMLAGVSYEQYF. The chain couples TRBV5-1 to TRBJ2-7, with TRBD2 identical over 10 bases. The CDR3 sequence is 15 residues long. Trimming cost V 4 bases and J 3 bases; bases outside gene matches: 7. CDR1 and CDR2 from the germline V gene are SGHRS and YFSETQ.

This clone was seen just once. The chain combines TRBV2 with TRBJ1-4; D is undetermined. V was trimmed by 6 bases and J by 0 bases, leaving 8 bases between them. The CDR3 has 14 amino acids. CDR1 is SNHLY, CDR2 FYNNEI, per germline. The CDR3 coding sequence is TGTGCCAGCAGAGAGAGAGCAACTAATGAAAAACTGTTTTTT. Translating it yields CASRERATNEKLFF.

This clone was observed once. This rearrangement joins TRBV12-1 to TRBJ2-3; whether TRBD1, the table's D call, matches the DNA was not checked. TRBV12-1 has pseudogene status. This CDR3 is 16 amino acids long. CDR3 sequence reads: CASSTSGPGSTDTQYF. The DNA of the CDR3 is TGTGCCAGCAGCACTTCCGGTCCAGGGAGCACAGATACGCAGTATTTT.

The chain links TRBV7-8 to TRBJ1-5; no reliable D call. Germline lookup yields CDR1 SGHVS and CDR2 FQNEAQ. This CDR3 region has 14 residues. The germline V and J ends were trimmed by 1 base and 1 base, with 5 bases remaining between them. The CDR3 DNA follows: TGTGCCAGCAGCTTAGGTCCGAGCAATCAGCCCCAGCATTTT. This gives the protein CASSLGPSNQPQHF. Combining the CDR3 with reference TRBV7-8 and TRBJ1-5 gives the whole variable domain GAGVSQSPRYKVAKRGQDVALRCDPISGHVSLFWYQQALGQGPEFLTYFQNEAQLDKSGLPSDRFFAERPEGSVSTLKIQRTQQEDSAVYLCASSLGPSNQPQHFGDGTRLSIL.

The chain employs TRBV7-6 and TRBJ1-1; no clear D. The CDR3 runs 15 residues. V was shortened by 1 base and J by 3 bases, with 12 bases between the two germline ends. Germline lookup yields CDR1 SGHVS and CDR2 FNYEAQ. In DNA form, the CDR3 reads TGTGCCAGCAGCTTAGGAGAGATTCTGGACACTGAAGCTTTCTTT. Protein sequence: CASSLGEILDTEAFF. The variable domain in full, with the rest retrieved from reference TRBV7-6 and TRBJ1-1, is GAGVSQSPRYKVTKRGQDVALRCDPISGHVSLYWYRQALGQGPEFLTYFNYEAQQDKSGLPNDRFSAERPEGSISTLTIQRTEQRDSAMYRCASSLGEILDTEAFFGQGTRLTVV.